Listed here is a single T cell receptor beta chain. This sample was included in a study of blood T cell repertoires in COVID-19. Study context: The cDNA or gDNA used as material had been derived from T cells, B-cell-depleted T cells, or PBMCs.

The CDR3 sequence is 14 residues long. V was trimmed by 4 bases and J by 0 bases, leaving 11 bases between them. Germline V gene data show CDR1 as SQVTM and CDR2 as ANQGSEA. Some clones are missing from TCRdb's copy, which holds only in-frame ones; the method was immunoSEQ multiplex PCR. The sample gives approximately 240,000 clones, nearly 85% of which show up once; roughly 1.3% is in the top ten. Patients from Seattle were sampled longitudinally, starting during active infection. Sequencing was done on a sample of peripheral blood. The clonotype was recovered from a woman aged 25 to 39 with COVID-19, enrolled during active disease. V is TRBV29-1 and J is TRBJ2-3; D not resolved. DNA for the CDR3: TGCAGCGTTGGAGAACGAGGTAGCACAGATACGCAGTATTTT. Translating gives CSVGERGSTDTQYF.